This T cell receptor (beta chain) is from a study of OX40 agonist ivuxolimab in advanced cancers. Study context: Patients received intravenous ivuxolimab every 2 weeks at 0.01 to 10 mg/kg.

The CDR3 length is 22 residues. Germline V gene sequence: CDR1 MDHEN, CDR2 SYDVKM. The V and J ends lost 1 base and 8 bases, in that order; junction bases with no gene match: 25. Sequencing was performed with immunoSEQ multiplex PCR; in TCRdb, only in-frame clones are kept and a portion is missing. The repertoire consists of some 40,000 clones, with around 90% occurring once and the leading ten covering about 30%. Overall study results and limits: The study found that CD8+ T cells averaged more expanded clones than CD4+. The specificity for antigen of the expanded peripheral T cells was not determined.

Patients who had autoimmune disease history or got systemic immunosuppression were left out. To note about this clone: Its antigen remains unidentified.

This sequence was found in an adult with an advanced solid tumor such as melanoma, head and neck, liver or kidney cancer. The chain links TRBV28 to TRBJ2-1; 11 positions agree with TRBD2. The input for sequencing was CD4+ or CD8+ T cells sorted from blood, taken in a trial of the OX40 agonist ivuxolimab. CDR3 protein: CASSLSETTTSGISATRDEQFF. As DNA, the CDR3 is TGTGCCAGCAGTTTATCGGAAACCACGACTAGCGGGATTTCAGCCACAAGAGATGAGCAGTTCTTC.